Listed here are 25 T cell receptor beta chains from one sample, sequenced in a study of T cells in Graves' hyperthyroidism and ophthalmopathy (dated by TCRdb to about 2019). The library was made by multiplex PCR. TCRdb shows the sequencer as Illumina HiSeq 2000. TCR beta CDR3 regions were amplified from RNA transcripts. The first round of RT-PCR for the TCR CDR3 was performed with the HTBI primer set and the Qiagen OneStep RT-PCR kit. TCRdb reran the public reads through fastp at Q25 and MiXCR, keeping productive beta chains. Rows matching on CDR3 protein sequence are summarized as one entry with the most common DNA and genes. The table for this sample lists about 580,000 distinct CDR3 sequences; more than 45% of them were counted only once. Around 8% of the sample is in the top ten clones. Sample: peripheral blood or thyroid tissue (not recorded which). The receptors here all came from a woman between 18 and 29 years old with Graves' hyperthyroidism.

This chain joins TRBV7-9 and TRBJ1-5; the match to TRBD1 covers 7 bases. The CDR3 has 13 residues. The V gene end was trimmed by 8 bases and the J gene end by 3 bases; junction bases not matched to a gene: 4. CDR1 is SEHNR and CDR2 is FQNEAQ in the germline V gene (reference sequence). In DNA, the CDR3 is TGTGCCAGCGGGGACAGCAACAATCAGCCCCAGCATTTT. Translated, it gives CASGDSNNQPQHF.

The J gene is TRBJ2-7, the V gene TRBV2, with a possible D match to TRBD1 (6 bases). Deletions cut 2 bases from V and 4 bases from J, with 12 bases between. The CDR3 is 14 amino acids. Germline CDR1 and CDR2: SNHLY and FYNNEI. CDR3 bases: TGTGCCAGCAGTGAATACAGGGTCGGGTACGAGCAGTACTTC. Protein: CASSEYRVGYEQYF.

This clonotype was seen at least ten times. The chain combines TRBV6-2 or TRBV6-3 with TRBJ2-7, with TRBD2 identical over 11 bases. The V gene's germline CDR1 is MNHEY and CDR2 SVGEGT. V shed 6 bases, J shed 3 bases, and the junction held 1 base outside the gene matches. This CDR3 region has 13 residues. The DNA of the CDR3 is TGTGCCAGCAGACTAGCGGGAGACTACGAGCAGTACTTC. Protein sequence: CASRLAGDYEQYF.

The chain uses TRBV24-1 and TRBJ2-5, with 9 bases lining up with TRBD1. Trimming at V came to 6 bases and at J to 3 bases, leaving 10 bases not matched to a gene. The CDR3 consists of 16 residues. The germline V gene encodes CDR1 KGHDR and CDR2 SFDVKD. The CDR3 DNA reads TGTGCCACCAGTCCGGGACAGGGTAAGGTCGAAGAGACCCAGTACTTC. It codes for CATSPGQGKVEETQYF.

This chain joins TRBV24-1 and TRBJ1-2; no firm D call. Per the germline V gene, CDR1 is KGHDR and CDR2 is SFDVKD. CDR3 size: 12 residues. Here the CDR3 reads CARDRGGYGYTF. CDR3 nucleotide sequence: TGTGCTAGAGATCGTGGAGGGTATGGCTACACCTTC.

This clonotype occurred many times. The rearrangement uses TRBV15 and TRBJ2-7; possibly TRBD1 for D (5 bases). Trimming left V 5 bases short and J 5 bases short, with 19 bases between. The CDR3 covers 15 residues. Germline V gene data show CDR1 as LNHNV and CDR2 as YYDKDF (reference sequence). The DNA for the CDR3 is TGTGCCACCAGCTATTCCAAGGGGCTAGTAAACGAGCAGTACTTC. The encoded protein is CATSYSKGLVNEQYF.

A note on this clonotype: The conserved phenylalanine or tryptophan is not found at the CDR3 terminus, so this likely reflects a read error. No DNA is shown, since the ends of the CDR3 on it are uncertain; the CDR3 is the one TCRdb lists. V gene TRBV20-1 combines with J gene TRBJ1-3. The V gene's germline CDR1 is DFQATT and CDR2 SNEGSKA (reference sequence). The CDR3 sequence runs 8 residues, both termini included. CDR3 sequence: CSAGFITA.

This clonotype has ten or more counts. This chain joins TRBV12-5 and TRBJ2-6; D uncertain. Trimming cost V 4 bases and J 0 bases, with 4 bases left between them. This CDR3 comprises 14 residues. Germline assignment: CDR1 LGHNT and CDR2 FRNRAP. In nucleotides, the CDR3 is TGTGCTAGTGGTTCATCCTCTGGGGCCAACGTCCTGACTTTC. It translates to CASGSSSGANVLTF.

This clonotype was recorded at least ten times. This sequence joins TRBV7-8 and TRBJ2-5; maybe TRBD2 (5 bases). Trimming pared 4 bases from V and 2 bases from J, leaving 11 bases between. CDR3 length: 14 residues. In germline, CDR1 is SGHVS, CDR2 FQNEAQ. The CDR3 DNA is TGTGCCAGCAGCTCCTCGAGGACTCAAGAGACCCAGTACTTC. Translated: CASSSSRTQETQYF.

This chain connects TRBV20-1 to TRBJ1-3; 7 bases line up with TRBD1. Germline CDR1 is DFQATT and CDR2 is SNEGSKA (reference sequence). Trimming cost V 5 bases and J 3 bases; bases outside gene matches: 7. The CDR3 spans 14 residues. Written as DNA, the CDR3 is TGCAGTGCTCGGGACAGCTACTATGGAAACACCATATATTTT. Amino acids: CSARDSYYGNTIYF.

This clonotype was counted at least ten times. This chain connects TRBV2 to TRBJ2-7, with 8 bases that match TRBD1. CDR3 length equals 13 residues. Germline V gene lookup returns CDR1 SNHLY and CDR2 FYNNEI. With 6 bases clipped from V and 3 bases from J, the junction kept 4 bases outside the gene matches. For the CDR3, the DNA is TGTGCCAGCAGCCGGACAGGGCTCTACGAGCAGTACTTC. Amino acid sequence: CASSRTGLYEQYF.

This chain joins TRBV13 and TRBJ1-2, with 9 positions matching TRBD1. Trimming at V came to 10 bases and at J to 6 bases, leaving 9 bases not matched to a gene. The CDR3 consists of 13 residues. CDR1 PRHDT and CDR2 FYEKMQ come from the germline V gene (reference sequence). CDR3 sequence reads: CATTGTGFDGYTF. CDR3 DNA sequence: TGTGCCACTACCGGGACAGGGTTTGATGGCTACACCTTC.

The sample holds many counts of this clonotype. The chain combines TRBV7-9 with TRBJ2-7; D perhaps matches TRBD1 (5 bases). Germline CDR1 is SEHNR and CDR2 is FQNEAQ (reference sequence). V gave up 8 bases and J gave up 0 bases, with 11 bases separating them. CDR3 length: 13 residues. The CDR3 spells CASADMFSYEQYF. CDR3 nucleotides: TGTGCCAGCGCGGACATGTTCTCCTACGAGCAGTACTTC.

The J gene is TRBJ1-4, the V gene TRBV10-3; no clear D gene. The V gene's germline CDR1 is ENHRY and CDR2 SYGVKD. With 5 bases removed from V and 7 bases from J, the gap between germline ends came to 11 bases. This CDR3 spans 13 amino acids. The CDR3 loop is CAISPGVSEKLFF. The CDR3 DNA follows: TGTGCCATCAGTCCCGGGGTTTCTGAAAAACTGTTTTTT.

This chain links TRBV7-9 with TRBJ2-1; 7 positions agree with TRBD2. This CDR3 has 14 residues. Germline V CDR1 and CDR2: SEHNR, FQNEAQ (reference sequence). Trimming removed 3 bases from V and 10 bases from J; junction bases left unmatched: 9. For the CDR3, the DNA is TGTGCCAGCAGCTTGGGCCGGGGGGAGGGCGAGCAGTTCTTC. Its protein is CASSLGRGEGEQFF.

This clonotype appeared many times. This chain's CDR3 is CASSDTGLAGCETQYF. The CDR3 coding sequence is TGTGCCAGCAGTGACACGGGACTAGCGGGATGTGAGACCCAGTACTTC. The chain employs TRBV6-4 and TRBJ2-5; TRBD2 matches at 13 bases. CDR1 is MRHNA, CDR2 SNTAGT, per germline. This CDR3 spans 16 amino acids. J was trimmed by 5 bases and V by 2 bases; bases with no gene match: 5.

This clonotype showed up many times. The gene calls are TRBV25-1 and TRBJ2-5; D not certain. The ends were cut back, 1 base at V and 1 base at J, with 10 bases in the middle. The CDR3 totals 15 residues. Germline loops: CDR1 MGHDK, CDR2 SYGVNS. The CDR3 bases are TGTGCCAGCAGTGAATGGTCAGATCCCCAAGAGACCCAGTACTTC. Its protein is CASSEWSDPQETQYF.

At least ten counts were recorded for this clonotype. The rearrangement joins TRBV20-1 to TRBJ1-1; D uncertain. This CDR3 contains 13 residues. CDR1 is DFQATT and CDR2 is SNEGSKA in the germline V gene (reference sequence). V was trimmed by 6 bases and J by 0 bases, leaving 11 bases between them. CDR3 loop: CSAESLVNTEAFF. In DNA, the CDR3 is TGCAGTGCGGAATCCCTGGTGAACACTGAAGCTTTCTTT.

The rearrangement joins TRBV14 to TRBJ2-3, with D uncertain. Germline V CDR1 and CDR2: SGHDN, FVKESK. V dropped 3 bases and J dropped 4 bases, with 8 bases sitting between them. The CDR3 has 13 residues. Here the CDR3 DNA reads TGTGCCAGCAGCCAGCTCCATTCAGATACGCAGTATTTT. Amino acids: CASSQLHSDTQYF.

The V gene is TRBV7-9, the J gene TRBJ1-2, with D unresolved. The CDR3 sequence is 14 residues long. V dropped 5 bases and J dropped 9 bases, with 19 bases sitting between them. In germline, CDR1 is SEHNR, CDR2 FQNEAQ (reference sequence). CDR3 sequence (DNA): TGTGCCAGCAGCCCACCCGGGCCAGAAAGAAGCTACACCTTC. Its protein is CASSPPGPERSYTF.

The chain employs TRBV2 and TRBJ2-7; 9 nucleotides align to TRBD2. The J segment lost 0 bases and the V segment lost 6 bases, leaving 6 bases of the junction unmatched. The CDR3 is 15 amino acids. From germline, CDR1 is SNHLY and CDR2 FYNNEI. For the CDR3, the DNA is TGTGCCAGCAGCGGGGGACTAGCAAGCTCCTACGAGCAGTACTTC. This translates into CASSGGLASSYEQYF.

This clonotype was picked up many times. The chain uses TRBV20-1 and TRBJ2-5, with D maybe TRBD2 (6 bases). Trimming removed 0 bases at V and 2 bases at J, with 16 bases between. Germline V gene sequence: CDR1 DFQATT, CDR2 SNEGSKA (reference sequence). The CDR3 extends over 16 amino acids. The CDR3, as DNA: TGCAGTGCTAGAGATTTTTTAGCGCGGGGACAAGAGACCCAGTACTTC. Translated, it gives CSARDFLARGQETQYF.

This clonotype was seen many times. The chain uses TRBV30 and TRBJ1-1; the D is unclear. The V and J ends lost 3 bases and 10 bases respectively, with 3 bases between them. CDR3 length equals 8 residues. Germline values: CDR1 GTSNPN, CDR2 SVGIG (reference sequence). In nucleotides, the CDR3 is TGTGCCTGGAGGAGAGCTTTCTTT. This sequence encodes CAWRRAFF.

This clonotype was recorded at least ten times. This rearrangement joins TRBV20-1 to TRBJ2-7; TRBD2 aligns across 16 bases. Germline-derived CDR1 and CDR2 are DFQATT and SNEGSKA (reference sequence). The CDR3 loop spans 16 amino acids. V lost 6 bases and J lost 0; bases outside the gene matches: 5. CDR3 DNA: TGCAGTGCCCCGGGACTAGCGGGAGGGCACTCCTACGAGCAGTACTTC. Translated, it gives CSAPGLAGGHSYEQYF.

In regard to this clonotype: A much larger clone differs by one base, so this may be a read error. The chain is built from TRBV9 and TRBJ1-5; D remains unclear. Germline V gene sequence: CDR1 SGDLS, CDR2 YYNGEE. The CDR3 sequence is 17 residues long. Trimming pared 4 bases from V and 4 bases from J, leaving 21 bases between. The CDR3 sequence: CASSPCPGDWSNQPQHF. The CDR3 DNA is TGTGCCAGCAGCCCCTGCCCGGGCGATTGGAGTAATCAGCCCCAGCATTTT.